This paragraph reports one T cell receptor beta chain. This sample was included in a study of T cells expressing NK-cell markers. As for the study in general: All TCR beta repertoires analysed originated from sorted CD3+CD56+NKG2C+, CD3+CD56+NKG2C- and CD3+CD56-NKG2C+ T cells.

The CDR3 sequence is 19 residues long. Germline V gene data show CDR1 as SGHVS and CDR2 as FNYEAQ. TCRdb re-called the 5' RACE reads; one entry per CDR3 protein, DNA not given. The listing contains about 550,000 distinct CDR3 sequences. The material sequenced was blood T cells: a sorted CD56 or NKG2C T cell subset, CD4+ or CD8+ T cells, or bulk PBMC T cells (not recorded which). The genes are TRBV7-6 and TRBJ2-3; the D gene TCRdb calls, TRBD2, cannot be checked with no DNA. This sequence was found in a man between 18 and 35 years old in good health. CDR3 region: CASSLALAGETTSTDTQYF.